Sequencing of this T cell receptor (beta chain) was carried out in a study of cytomegalovirus exposure and HLA in healthy donors. General observations from the study: For most subjects, TCR beta sequences were reported to predict HLA-A and HLA-B alleles with accuracy. A later analysis found most CMV-associated TCR beta chains apparently HLA-restricted. Listed as cytomegalovirus-associated were 164 TCR beta chains.

The PCR used 60 Vbeta and 13 Jbeta primers. Original processing methods: Roughly 10 million shared chains were among some 75 million unique TCR beta chains counted in a later analysis. Assay: immunoSEQ multiplex PCR; the TCRdb copy retains only in-frame clones and omits some. That table is the source of V, J and clone size, and D and trimming were worked out from the DNA. Of roughly 98,000 clones listed, less than 65% were seen once; the top ten hold 4.5% to 5.5%. Looked up from germline, CDR1 is SQVTM and CDR2 is ANQGSEA. V was clipped by 1 base and J by 8 bases, with 22 bases between them. The CDR3 runs to 16 residues. A note on this clone: The antigen is undetermined.

This TCR was recovered from a woman under 40 in good health and CMV-seropositive. The chain joins TRBV29-1 to TRBJ2-3, with D possibly being TRBD2 (6 bases). Sequencing was carried out using PBMCs. The CDR3 is CSVEVMVVGGAGTQYF. The CDR3 coding sequence is TGCAGCGTTGAAGTAATGGTGGTTGGCGGGGCCGGTACGCAGTATTTT.